This T cell receptor (beta chain) was obtained from a study of blood T cell repertoires in COVID-19. Study background: Samples representing acute and convalescent COVID-19 were sourced from the United States, Italy and Spain. T cells, B-cell-depleted T cells, or PBMCs supplied cDNA or gDNA.

Per the original methods: The authors estimated nucleated cell counts from reference gene primer amplification. Sequencing was performed with immunoSEQ multiplex PCR; in TCRdb, only in-frame clones are kept and a portion is missing. V, J and clone size are those of that table, while D and trimming were read from the DNA. This sample has some 59,000 clones, with 89% found just once. CDR3 length equals 16 residues. Germline-derived CDR1 and CDR2 are MNHNS and SASEGT. Trimming cost V 0 bases and J 3 bases, with 15 bases left between them. This receptor was identified in a man in his sixties with acute or convalescent COVID-19. Sequenced material: peripheral blood. This chain joins TRBV6-1 and TRBJ2-7; a weak D match, TRBD2 (6 bases). This chain's CDR3 is CASSEAGAGGSYEQYF. The CDR3 bases are TGTGCCAGCAGTGAAGCGGGCGCAGGAGGGAGCTACGAGCAGTACTTC.